This is a list of T cell receptor beta chains from one sample in a study of cytomegalovirus exposure and HLA in healthy donors. TCRdb's table, derived via immunoSEQ multiplex PCR, lists solely in-frame clones and lacks some. The sample lists approximately 180,000 clones, roughly 73% occurring once. Material for sequencing was PBMCs. These receptor sequences come from a woman younger than 45 in good health and CMV-seronegative. Both conserved end residues are part of each CDR3. D genes are given only for firm matches. A clone size is listed for some rows: how often the clone was seen (once, few, many), or a class if it is expanded.

abundance	d_gene	v_gene	j_gene	len	CDR3aa	CDR3nt
-	TRBD2	TRBV6-5	TRBJ2-1	14	CASSYGTSYNEQFF	TGTGCCAGCAGTTATGGGACTAGCTACAATGAGCAGTTCTTC
-	TRBD1	TRBV9	TRBJ2-7	16	CASSVGWDRDYYEQYF	TGTGCCAGCAGCGTAGGATGGGACAGGGATTACTACGAGCAGTACTTC
-	TRBD2	TRBV9	TRBJ2-7	15	CASSPHLAGDYEQYF	TGTGCCAGCAGCCCCCACCTAGCGGGAGACTACGAGCAGTACTTC
few	TRBD2	TRBV12-5	TRBJ2-1	17	CASALRGSGGAYNEQFF	TGTGCTAGTGCCCTTCGGGGTAGCGGGGGGGCCTACAATGAGCAGTTCTTC
-	-	TRBV19	TRBJ1-5	19	CASSIAQQGSLSHNQPQHF	TGTGCCAGTAGTATAGCCCAACAGGGTTCCCTAAGCCACAATCAGCCCCAGCATTTT
-	-	TRBV23-1	TRBJ1-1	15	CASSQAGRENTEAFF	TGCGCCAGCAGTCAGGCAGGGAGGGAGAACACTGAAGCTTTCTTT
-	-	TRBV7-2	TRBJ1-4	17	CASSLVVAGGGDEKLFF	TGTGCCAGCAGCTTAGTAGTAGCCGGTGGGGGGGATGAAAAACTGTTTTTT
once	TRBD1	TRBV13	TRBJ1-3	15	CASSRDRLSGNTIYF	TGTGCCAGCAGCCGGGACAGACTTTCTGGAAACACCATATATTTT
few	-	TRBV6-1	TRBJ1-2	15	CASSVDRKANYGYTF	TGTGCCAGCAGTGTTGACAGGAAAGCTAACTATGGCTACACCTTC
-	TRBD1	TRBV11-1	TRBJ1-1	15	CASSLFRQGRTEAFF	TGTGCCAGCAGCTTATTCCGACAGGGGCGCACTGAAGCTTTCTTT
-	TRBD2	TRBV5-4	TRBJ2-7	15	CASSGGTSGPYEQYF	TGTGCCAGCAGCGGCGGGACTAGCGGACCCTACGAGCAGTACTTC
-	-	TRBV7-9	TRBJ2-3	16	CASSPGPGLGTDTQYF	TGTGCCAGCAGCCCAGGCCCGGGACTTGGCACAGATACGCAGTATTTT
-	TRBD2	TRBV7-9	TRBJ2-3	15	CAGSPGLAGTNTQYF	TGTGCCGGCAGCCCGGGCCTAGCGGGGACTAATACGCAGTATTTT
-	TRBD1	TRBV5-6	TRBJ1-4	16	CASSFRTGRTNEKLFF	TGTGCCAGCAGCTTTAGGACAGGGCGGACTAATGAAAAACTGTTTTTT
few	-	TRBV21-1	TRBJ1-3	17	CASSKSVRRLSGNTIYF	TGTGCCAGCAGCAAATCGGTCCGGAGGCTCTCTGGAAACACCATATATTTT
few	-	TRBV9	TRBJ1-1	11	CASSPGTEAFF	TGTGCCAGCAGTCCGGGGACTGAAGCTTTCTTT
-	-	TRBV5-8	TRBJ1-4	14	CASSLREGGEKLFF	TGTGCCAGCAGCTTGAGGGAGGGAGGCGAAAAACTGTTTTTT
-	TRBD1	TRBV27	TRBJ1-2	16	CASSWTGTTSNYGYTF	TGTGCCAGCAGTTGGACAGGCACTACATCTAACTATGGCTACACCTTC
once	-	TRBV27	TRBJ2-4	17	CASSFFGDFLAKNIQYF	TGTGCCAGCAGTTTCTTCGGGGACTTTTTAGCCAAAAACATTCAGTACTTC
-	TRBD2	TRBV7-9	TRBJ2-2	15	CASSPGLVGTGELFF	TGTGCCAGCAGCCCCGGACTAGTAGGCACCGGGGAGCTGTTTTTT
-	TRBD1	TRBV5-4	TRBJ2-1	19	CASSWGDRGGYYSYNEQFF	TGTGCCAGCAGCTGGGGGGACAGGGGAGGATATTACTCCTACAATGAGCAGTTCTTC
-	TRBD1	TRBV27	TRBJ1-2	15	CASSSPGQTTYGYTF	TGTGCCAGCAGTTCCCCGGGACAGACTACCTATGGCTACACCTTC
-	-	TRBV6-1	TRBJ2-7	17	CASSASLTALLSYEQYF	TGTGCCAGCAGTGCTTCCCTGACAGCCTTACTATCCTACGAGCAGTACTTC
once	TRBD1	TRBV7-2	TRBJ1-3	15	CASSFQTGGLNTIYF	TGTGCCAGCAGCTTCCAGACAGGGGGCCTCAACACCATATATTTT
-	-	TRBV28	TRBJ1-1	13	CASSLQMETEAFF	TGTGCCAGCAGTTTGCAAATGGAGACTGAAGCTTTCTTT
-	-	TRBV6-5	TRBJ1-2	13	CASCRVPNYGYTF	TGTGCCAGCTGCCGGGTCCCAAACTATGGCTACACCTTC
-	TRBD1	TRBV18	TRBJ2-5	15	CASSPGTGGSETQYF	TGTGCCAGCTCACCCGGGACAGGGGGGAGCGAGACCCAGTACTTC
-	TRBD2	TRBV7-2	TRBJ2-1	17	CASSLGGIAGGYNEQFF	TGTGCCAGCAGCTTAGGGGGTATAGCGGGAGGGTACAATGAGCAGTTCTTC